This T cell receptor (beta chain) was profiled in a study of immune heterogeneity within non-small cell lung tumors (dated by TCRdb to between 2017 and 2018). Notes on the research overall: Histology comprised a handful of squamous cell carcinomas, roughly ten non-squamous carcinomas and 1 tumor not otherwise specified. The study combined whole-exome sequencing, RNA-seq and TCR beta repertoire sequencing of multiple spatially distinct regions from each NSCLC tumor to examine intratumoral immune heterogeneity. TCR repertoires were analyzed from fewer than 70 tumor loci of roughly 15 patients, whereas transcriptome data were available for only about 43 loci from more than nine patients. Binding of neoantigens to the HLA alleles of each patient was predicted with netMHCpan-3.0 for mutant peptides of 8 to 11 amino acids.

The TCR template was genomic DNA extracted from bulk tumor tissue, and roughly 600 ng of gDNA was amplified for each sample. During surgery, several biopsies were collected from each primary tumor and placed as far from one another as possible within the tumor mass. The study cohort was described as untreated and was composed of newly diagnosed NSCLC cases undergoing curative surgery. The donors were approximately 15 patients with newly diagnosed non-small cell lung cancer who were having surgery with curative intent. The resected tumor masses were reviewed by two independent pathologists. Only high-quality DNA and RNA samples were carried forward to sequencing. The investigation overall reported the following: Within a patient, identical dominant CDR3B clonotypes were found to recur across loci, yet unique high-frequency clones were also harbored in different tumor locations. Individual patients mostly had different high-frequency TCR beta clonotypes. Local T-cell repertoire clonality showed a statistically significant but moderate positive correlation with local tumor mutational burden (R about 0.31).

V is reduced by 3 bases and J by 1 base, leaving a spacing of 13 bases between them. From a lookup of the germline V gene (reference sequence), CDR1 and CDR2 are GTSNPN and SVGIG. The CDR3 has 15 amino acids, counting the end cysteine and phenylalanine. Of all the DNA, just the CDR3 is kept, 45 bases in frame from base 1. In its sample, this clonotype was seen many times. Its antigen is currently not known. Qualities for individual bases were not recorded, and no much larger clone is one base off. A multiplex PCR system amplified the TCR beta CDR3 region, with a first 10-cycle round using 32 V-gene forward and 13 J-gene reverse primers. A QIAGEN Multiplex PCR Kit was used for first-round PCR, and the primer sequences were filed in Chinese patent CN105087789A. Illumina universal primers were added in a second PCR round performed with the Phusion High-Fidelity PCR Kit. Sequencing of the TCR libraries was done on the Illumina HiSeq X Ten platform in paired-end mode with a 151 bp read length. The paper's data handling went like this. Reads lacking multiplex PCR primers were removed with Cutadapt, read pairs were merged with PEAR, and CDR3 regions were called with MiXCR default settings. Repertoire diversity used Shannon entropy, and clonality was computed as one minus Shannon entropy divided by ln of productive unique sequence count. Clonotypes at a frequency of at least 0.5% were defined as dominant or high-frequency T-cell clones. TCRdb's own reprocessing of the public reads used fastp at Q25 and MiXCR and kept productive beta chains. Rows are unified per CDR3 protein, each entry keeping the most common DNA and genes. The V and J calls here are based on TCRdb, not the publication. This sample holds approximately 19,000 distinct CDR3 sequences; 25% to 35% were observed only once. 3.5% to 5% of the sample belongs to the ten largest clones.

This receptor chain uses TRBV30 and TRBJ1-5; TRBD1 is a possible D gene, resting on 6 matching bases. The material sequenced was lung tumor tissue. The TCR comes from a man aged 40-55 years with non-small cell lung cancer. For the CDR3, the sequence is CAWRSEGGSNQPQHF. The bases are TGTGCCTGGAGATCTGAAGGGGGGAGCAATCAGCCCCAGCATTTT.